These 2 T cell receptor beta chains were all obtained from the same sample, sequenced in a study of T cell responses to AZD1222 COVID-19 vaccine. Using immunoSEQ multiplex PCR, the repertoire was profiled, and TCRdb retains in-frame clones only, with some absent. In the table there are around 170,000 clones, roughly 90% of which are singletons. Source: peripheral blood, taken on day 0 of AZD1222 vaccination. The receptors here all came from an adult in good health.

The gene calls are TRBV7-2 and TRBJ2-1; TRBD2 aligns across 10 bases. In germline, CDR1 is SGHTA, CDR2 FQGNSA. J gave up 6 bases and V 0 bases, and 5 bases lay outside the gene matches. The CDR3 sequence is 16 residues long. CDR3 region: CASSLAGLAVGNEQFF. The CDR3 bases are TGTGCCAGCAGCTTAGCCGGACTAGCGGTAGGCAATGAGCAGTTCTTC.

This chain links TRBV4-1 with TRBJ2-3, with a weak D call TRBD2 (5 bases). This CDR3 region has 14 residues. Germline lookup yields CDR1 MGHRA and CDR2 YSYEKL. V lost 4 bases and J lost 6, with 14 bases in between. The CDR3 sequence: CASSRTRESDTQYF. The CDR3 region has the DNA TGCGCCAGCAGCCGAACACGGGAATCGGATACGCAGTATTTT.